These 5 T cell receptor beta chains were sequenced from one sample in a study of OX40 agonist ivuxolimab in advanced cancers. Data came from immunoSEQ multiplex PCR; TCRdb stores just in-frame clones and leaves some out. There are over 55,000 clones in the sample; around 81% occur only once, and 7% to 9.5% lies in the top ten. Sequencing used CD4+ or CD8+ T cells sorted from blood, obtained in a trial of the OX40 agonist ivuxolimab. The receptor set was obtained from an adult with an advanced solid tumor such as melanoma, head and neck, liver or kidney cancer.

The CDR3, as DNA: TGTGCCAGCAGTACGCGGGGACTGCACGACTATGGCTACACCTTC. This gives the protein CASSTRGLHDYGYTF. The gene calls are TRBV6-5 and TRBJ1-2; perhaps TRBD1 as D (5 bases). Trimming removed 5 bases at V and 3 bases at J, with 16 bases between. CDR3 size: 15 residues. The V gene's germline CDR1 is MNHEY and CDR2 SVGAGI.

With respect to this clone: This specimen includes other DNA sequences encoding the same CDR3. The J gene is TRBJ1-1, the V gene TRBV27; TRBD1 is a possible D gene (6 bases). V lost 2 bases to trimming and J lost 5 bases, with 9 bases between them. The CDR3 is 13 residues long. Germline V gene lookup returns CDR1 MNHEY and CDR2 SMNVEV (reference sequence). CDR3 nucleotides: TGTGCCAGCAGTTTAACAGGGAGGACTGAAGCTTTCTTT. This translates into CASSLTGRTEAFF.

The rearrangement links TRBV6-1 to TRBJ2-1; 10 nucleotides agree with TRBD2. With 6 bases clipped from V and 8 bases from J, the junction kept 10 bases outside the gene matches. Germline lookup yields CDR1 MNHNS and CDR2 SASEGT. The CDR3 is made up of 15 amino acids. The DNA for the CDR3 is TGTGCCAGCAGATCCGGGACTAGCGACTTCCATGAGCAGTTCTTC. It yields the protein CASRSGTSDFHEQFF.

The rearrangement joins TRBV5-1 to TRBJ1-4, with D unclear. V gave up 0 bases and J gave up 0 bases, with 6 bases separating them. The V gene's germline CDR1 is SGHRS and CDR2 YFSETQ. This CDR3 has 15 amino acids. CDR3 amino acids: CASSLAGATNEKLFF. The CDR3 DNA follows: TGCGCCAGCAGCTTGGCAGGAGCAACTAATGAAAAACTGTTTTTT. Drawing the rest from reference TRBV5-1 and TRBJ1-4, the complete variable domain is KAGVTQTPRYLIKTRGQQVTLSCSPISGHRSVSWYQQTPGQGLQFLFEYFSETQRNKGNFPGRFSGRQFSNSRSEMNVSTLELGDSALYLCASSLAGATNEKLFFGSGTQLSVL.

The chain combines TRBV6-1 with TRBJ2-2; TRBD1 matches at 10 bases. Germline V lookup: CDR1 MNHNS, CDR2 SASEGT. This CDR3 is built from 18 residues. V was pared by 4 bases and J by 6 bases, with 14 bases of the junction left unmatched. The CDR3, as DNA: TGTGCCAGCAGTGTGGCTCCCCCGGGACAGGGGATCTCCGGGGAGCTGTTTTTT. Protein sequence: CASSVAPPGQGISGELFF.